The source of this T cell receptor beta chain is a study of blood T cells in healthy people across ages. The CDR3 length is 15 residues. The germline CDR1 and CDR2 sequences are SNHLY and FYNNEI. Through a sample-barcoded 5' primer and a J-beta primer mix, a second PCR was run for roughly 6 to 11 cycles. Using its own MiXCR run on the 5' RACE reads, TCRdb lists one record per CDR3 protein. This sample has roughly 1,500,000 distinct CDR3 sequences, with roughly 40% found just once. There were healthy Caucasian individuals from Russia, aged 6 to 90, serving as donors. Points on this clonotype: A read error may account for a junction end that differs from germline.

The sequencing sample was made of blood. This chain connects TRBV2 to TRBJ2-2; 9 nucleotides align to TRBD2. This sequence originates from a young woman in good health. CDR3 sequence: CASSEETSGTGELFF. The CDR3 nucleotides read TGTGCCAGCAGCGAAGAGACTAGCGGCACCGGGGAGCTGTTTTTT. Full variable domain (missing parts from reference TRBV2 and TRBJ2-2): EPEVTQTPSHQVTQMGQEVILRCVPISNHLYFYWYRQILGQKVEFLVSFYNNEISEKSEIFDDQFSVERPDGSNFTLKIRSTKLEDSAMYFCASSEETSGTGELFFGEGSRLTVL.